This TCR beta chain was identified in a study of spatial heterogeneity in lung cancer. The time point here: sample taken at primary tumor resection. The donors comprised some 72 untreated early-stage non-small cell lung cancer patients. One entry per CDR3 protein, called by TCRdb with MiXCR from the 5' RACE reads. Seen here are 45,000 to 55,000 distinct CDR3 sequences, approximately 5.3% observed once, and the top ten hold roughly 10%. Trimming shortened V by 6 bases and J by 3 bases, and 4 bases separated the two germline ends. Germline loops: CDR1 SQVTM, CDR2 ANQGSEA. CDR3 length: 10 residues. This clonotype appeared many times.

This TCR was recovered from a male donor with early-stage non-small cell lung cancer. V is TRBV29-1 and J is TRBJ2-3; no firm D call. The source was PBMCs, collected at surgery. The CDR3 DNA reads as TGCAGCGTGGGAACAGATACGCAGTATTTT. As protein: CSVGTDTQYF.